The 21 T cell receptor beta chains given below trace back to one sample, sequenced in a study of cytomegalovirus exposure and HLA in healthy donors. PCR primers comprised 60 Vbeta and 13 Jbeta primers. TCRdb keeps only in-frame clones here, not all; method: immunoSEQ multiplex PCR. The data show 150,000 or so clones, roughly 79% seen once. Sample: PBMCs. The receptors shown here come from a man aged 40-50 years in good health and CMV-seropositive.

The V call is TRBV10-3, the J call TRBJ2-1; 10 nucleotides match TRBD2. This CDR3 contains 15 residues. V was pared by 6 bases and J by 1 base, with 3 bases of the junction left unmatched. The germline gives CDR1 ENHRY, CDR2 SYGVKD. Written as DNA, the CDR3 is TGTGCCATCAGGGCTAGCGGGAGTTCCTACAATGAGCAGTTCTTC. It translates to CAIRASGSSYNEQFF.

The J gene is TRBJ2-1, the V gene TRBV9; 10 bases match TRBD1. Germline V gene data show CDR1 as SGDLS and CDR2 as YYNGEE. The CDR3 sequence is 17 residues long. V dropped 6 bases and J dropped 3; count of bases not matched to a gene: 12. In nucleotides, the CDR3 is TGTGCCAGCACCCCGGGACAGGGGACTATCAACTACAATGAGCAGTTCTTC. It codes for CASTPGQGTINYNEQFF. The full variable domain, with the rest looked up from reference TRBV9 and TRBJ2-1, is DSGVTQTPKHLITATGQRVTLRCSPRSGDLSVYWYQQSLDQGLQFLIQYYNGEERAKGNILERFSAQQFPDLHSELNLSSLELGDSALYFCASTPGQGTINYNEQFFGPGTRLTVL.

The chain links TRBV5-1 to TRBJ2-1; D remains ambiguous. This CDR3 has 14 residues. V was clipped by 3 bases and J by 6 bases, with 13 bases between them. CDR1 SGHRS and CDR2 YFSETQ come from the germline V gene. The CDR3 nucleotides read TGCGCCAGCAGCTGGGCCGGCGTGGGCAATGAGCAGTTCTTC. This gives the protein CASSWAGVGNEQFF.

CDR3 DNA sequence: TGTGCCAGTGCCGATCAGGCTAGCGGGAGTTTAGATACGCAGTATTTT. Amino acids: CASADQASGSLDTQYF. The V and J genes are TRBV19 and TRBJ2-3, with 10 bases that match TRBD2. This CDR3 spans 16 amino acids. Germline CDR1 and CDR2: LNHDA and SQIVND (reference sequence). V dropped 8 bases and J dropped 5; count of bases not matched to a gene: 13.

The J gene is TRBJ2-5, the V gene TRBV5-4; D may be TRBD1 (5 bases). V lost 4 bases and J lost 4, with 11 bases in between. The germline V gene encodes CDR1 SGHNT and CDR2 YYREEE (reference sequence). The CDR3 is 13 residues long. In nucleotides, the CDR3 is TGTGCCAGCAGCCCCCAAAGGGGAGAGACCCAGTACTTC. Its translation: CASSPQRGETQYF.

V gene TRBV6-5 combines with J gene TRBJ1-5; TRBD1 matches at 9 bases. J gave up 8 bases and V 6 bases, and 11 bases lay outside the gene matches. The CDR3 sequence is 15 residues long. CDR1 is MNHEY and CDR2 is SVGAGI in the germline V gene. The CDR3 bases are TGTGCCAGCAGGGAGGGACAGGGTGAAATGGAGCCCCAGCATTTT. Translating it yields CASREGQGEMEPQHF.

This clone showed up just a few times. The CDR3 is CASSLGTSGIHNEQFF. The CDR3 DNA reads TGTGCCAGTAGTCTCGGGACTAGCGGAATCCACAATGAGCAGTTCTTC. The rearrangement joins TRBV19 to TRBJ2-1; 11 bases align to TRBD2. The length of the CDR3 is 16 residues. Trimming removed 5 bases from V and 5 bases from J; junction bases left unmatched: 8. The germline CDR1 and CDR2 sequences are LNHDA and SQIVND (reference sequence).

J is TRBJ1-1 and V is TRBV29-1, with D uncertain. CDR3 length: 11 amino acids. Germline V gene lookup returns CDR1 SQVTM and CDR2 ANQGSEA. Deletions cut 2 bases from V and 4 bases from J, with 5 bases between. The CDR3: CSVEPGTEAFF. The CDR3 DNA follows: TGCAGCGTTGAACCCGGCACTGAAGCTTTCTTT.

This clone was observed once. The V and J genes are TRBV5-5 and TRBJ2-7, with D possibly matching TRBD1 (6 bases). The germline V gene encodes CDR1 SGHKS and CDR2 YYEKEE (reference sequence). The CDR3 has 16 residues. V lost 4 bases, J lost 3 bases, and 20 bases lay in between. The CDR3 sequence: CASSPDVRTASYEQYF. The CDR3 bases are TGTGCCAGCAGCCCGGACGTCAGGACAGCAAGCTACGAGCAGTACTTC. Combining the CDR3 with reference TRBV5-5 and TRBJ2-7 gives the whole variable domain DAGVTQSPTHLIKTRGQQVTLRCSPISGHKSVSWYQQVLGQGPQFIFQYYEKEERGRGNFPDRFSARQFPNYSSELNVNALLLGDSALYLCASSPDVRTASYEQYFGPGTRLTVT.

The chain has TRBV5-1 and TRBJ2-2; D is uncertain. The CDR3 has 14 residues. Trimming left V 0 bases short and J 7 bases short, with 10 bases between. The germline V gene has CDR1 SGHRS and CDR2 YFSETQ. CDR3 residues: CASSLVTGGGELFF. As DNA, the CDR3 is TGCGCCAGCAGCTTGGTGACCGGCGGCGGGGAGCTGTTTTTT. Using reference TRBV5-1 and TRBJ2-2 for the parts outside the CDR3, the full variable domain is KAGVTQTPRYLIKTRGQQVTLSCSPISGHRSVSWYQQTPGQGLQFLFEYFSETQRNKGNFPGRFSGRQFSNSRSEMNVSTLELGDSALYLCASSLVTGGGELFFGEGSRLTVL.

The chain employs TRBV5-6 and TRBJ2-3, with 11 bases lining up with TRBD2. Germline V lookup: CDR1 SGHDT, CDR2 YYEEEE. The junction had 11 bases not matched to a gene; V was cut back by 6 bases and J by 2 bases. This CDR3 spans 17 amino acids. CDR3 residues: CASTLLGLAENTDTQYF. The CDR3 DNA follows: TGTGCCAGCACCCTCCTGGGACTAGCGGAGAACACAGATACGCAGTATTTT.

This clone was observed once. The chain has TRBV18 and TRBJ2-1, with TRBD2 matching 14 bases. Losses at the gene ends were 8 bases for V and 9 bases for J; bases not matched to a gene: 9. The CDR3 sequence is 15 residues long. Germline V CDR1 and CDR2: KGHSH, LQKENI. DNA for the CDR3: TGTGCCAGCAAAACAGGGACTAGCGGGAGCACTGAGCAGTTCTTC. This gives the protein CASKTGTSGSTEQFF.

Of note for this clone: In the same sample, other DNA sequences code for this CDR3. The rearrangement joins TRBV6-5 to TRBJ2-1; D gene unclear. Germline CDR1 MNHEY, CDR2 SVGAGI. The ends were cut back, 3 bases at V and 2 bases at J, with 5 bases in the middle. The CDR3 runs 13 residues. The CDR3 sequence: CASSYSTYNEQFF. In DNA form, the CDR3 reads TGTGCCAGCAGTTATAGTACCTACAATGAGCAGTTCTTC.

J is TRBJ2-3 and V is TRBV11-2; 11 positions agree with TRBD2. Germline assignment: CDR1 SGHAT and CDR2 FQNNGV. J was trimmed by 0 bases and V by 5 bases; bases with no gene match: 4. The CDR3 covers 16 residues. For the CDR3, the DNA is TGTGCCAGCAGCCGTACTAGCGGGAGAAGCACAGATACGCAGTATTTT. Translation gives CASSRTSGRSTDTQYF.

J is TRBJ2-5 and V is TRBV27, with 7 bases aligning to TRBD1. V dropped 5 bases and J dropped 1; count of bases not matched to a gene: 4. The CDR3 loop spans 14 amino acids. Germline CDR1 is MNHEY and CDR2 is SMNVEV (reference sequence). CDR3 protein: CASSKRDSQETQYF. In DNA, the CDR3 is TGTGCCAGCAGTAAACGGGACAGCCAAGAGACCCAGTACTTC.

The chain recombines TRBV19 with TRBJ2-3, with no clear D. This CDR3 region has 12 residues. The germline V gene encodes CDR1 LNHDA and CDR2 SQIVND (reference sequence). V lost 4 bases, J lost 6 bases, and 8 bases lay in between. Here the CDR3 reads CASSTFRDTQYF. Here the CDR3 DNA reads TGTGCCAGTAGTACCTTTCGGGATACGCAGTATTTT.

The CDR3 DNA reads as TGCGCCAGCAGCAAGGGACTCCAGCTCTATGGCTACACCTTC. Amino acid sequence: CASSKGLQLYGYTF. The rearrangement links TRBV5-1 to TRBJ1-2; TRBD1 might be the D (5 bases). Trimming shortened V by 4 bases and J by 4 bases, and 14 bases separated the two germline ends. Germline V CDR1 and CDR2: SGHRS, YFSETQ. The CDR3 runs 14 residues.

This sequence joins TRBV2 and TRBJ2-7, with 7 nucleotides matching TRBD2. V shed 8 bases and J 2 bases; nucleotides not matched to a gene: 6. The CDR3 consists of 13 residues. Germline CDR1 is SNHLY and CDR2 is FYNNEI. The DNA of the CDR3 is TGTGCCAGCCGGGCAGGGACTACCTACGAGCAGTACTTC. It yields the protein CASRAGTTYEQYF.

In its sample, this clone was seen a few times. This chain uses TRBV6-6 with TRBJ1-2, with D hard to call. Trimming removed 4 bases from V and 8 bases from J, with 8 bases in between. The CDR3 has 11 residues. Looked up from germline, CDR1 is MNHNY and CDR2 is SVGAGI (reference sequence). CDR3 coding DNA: TGTGCCAGCAGTTCCCCGGGGGGCTACACCTTC. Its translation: CASSSPGGYTF.

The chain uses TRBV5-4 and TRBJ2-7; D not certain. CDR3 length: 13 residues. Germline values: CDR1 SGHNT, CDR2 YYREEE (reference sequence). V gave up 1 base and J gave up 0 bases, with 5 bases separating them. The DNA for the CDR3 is TGTGCCAGCAGCTTGCCCAGCTCCTACGAGCAGTACTTC. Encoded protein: CASSLPSSYEQYF.

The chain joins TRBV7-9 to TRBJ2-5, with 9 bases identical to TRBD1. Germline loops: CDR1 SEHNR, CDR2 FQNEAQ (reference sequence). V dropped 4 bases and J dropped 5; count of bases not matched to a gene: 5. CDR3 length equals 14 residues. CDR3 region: CASSSTGGLETQYF. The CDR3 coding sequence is TGTGCCAGCAGCTCCACAGGGGGCCTGGAGACCCAGTACTTC. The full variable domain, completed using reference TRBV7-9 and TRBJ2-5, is DTGVSQNPRHKITKRGQNVTFRCDPISEHNRLYWYRQTLGQGPEFLTYFQNEAQLEKSRLLSDRFSAERPKGSFSTLEIQRTEQGDSAMYLCASSSTGGLETQYFGPGTRLLVL.